The 6 T cell receptor beta chains below all came from one sample that was sequenced in a study of T cell repertoires in cytomegalovirus infection. TCRdb used MiXCR to reprocess the reads, holding one entry per CDR3 protein. The data show 290,000 or so distinct CDR3 sequences, roughly a tenth seen once. The sample was PBMCs. All receptors come from a human donor in good health (CMV status not recorded). Some clones in this sample may be carry-over from other donors' samples.

This clonotype was seen ten or more times. V and J are TRBV7-9 and TRBJ1-1; D is uncertain. The ends were cut back, 2 bases at V and 8 bases at J, with 9 bases in the middle. This CDR3 has 12 residues. Germline CDR1 is SEHNR and CDR2 is FQNEAQ (reference sequence). CDR3 amino acids: CASSLSFREAFF. The CDR3 DNA sequence: TGTGCCAGCAGCTTAAGTTTTAGGGAAGCTTTCTTT.

The chain has TRBV29-1 and TRBJ1-2; unclear D gene. Trimming left V 3 bases short and J 4 bases short, with 9 bases between. The CDR3 is made up of 12 amino acids. Looked up from germline, CDR1 is SQVTM and CDR2 is ANQGSEA. CDR3 nucleotide sequence: TGCAGCGTTGAGGAGAATTCCTATGGCTACACCTTC. Protein: CSVEENSYGYTF.

This clonotype was seen only a few times. The rearrangement uses TRBV25-1 and TRBJ2-1; weak D call: TRBD2 (5 bases). V gave up 2 bases and J gave up 2 bases, with 16 bases separating them. Per the germline V gene, CDR1 is MGHDK and CDR2 is SYGVNS. This CDR3 is 17 amino acids long. This chain's CDR3 is CASSERSRTVTYNEQFF. CDR3 sequence (DNA): TGTGCCAGCAGTGAAAGATCCCGGACTGTCACCTACAATGAGCAGTTCTTC. Variable domain in full (rest from reference TRBV25-1 and TRBJ2-1): EADIYQTPRYLVIGTGKKITLECSQTMGHDKMYWYQQDPGMELHLIHYSYGVNSTEKGDLSSESTVSRIRTEHFPLTLESARPSHTSQYLCASSERSRTVTYNEQFFGPGTRLTVL.

This clonotype was recorded only once. Since a much larger clone is just one base distant, this may be a read error. V gene TRBV20-1 combines with J gene TRBJ2-2; perhaps TRBD1 as D (6 bases). The V gene lost 3 bases and the J gene lost 1 base, with 9 bases spanning the gap. Germline loops: CDR1 DFQATT, CDR2 SNEGSKA (reference sequence). The CDR3 consists of 14 residues. CDR3 amino acids: CSARGTLNTGELFF. CDR3 in DNA: TGCAGTGCTAGGGGGACACTGAACACCGGGGAGCTGTTTTTT.

This clonotype was detected only a few times. The V call is TRBV2, the J call TRBJ2-3; D perhaps matches TRBD2 (5 bases). Germline CDR1 is SNHLY and CDR2 is FYNNEI. CDR3 length equals 15 residues. Trimming pared 2 bases from V and 6 bases from J, leaving 15 bases between. CDR3 DNA sequence: TGTGCCAGCAGTGAATCCGAACAGAGGGTGGATACGCAGTATTTT. Its protein is CASSESEQRVDTQYF. Full variable domain (remainder filled in from reference TRBV2 and TRBJ2-3): EPEVTQTPSHQVTQMGQEVILRCVPISNHLYFYWYRQILGQKVEFLVSFYNNEISEKSEIFDDQFSVERPDGSNFTLKIRSTKLEDSAMYFCASSESEQRVDTQYFGPGTRLTVL.

As for this clonotype: This could be a read error, since a much larger clone is one nucleotide away. This chain connects TRBV7-6 to TRBJ2-2; tentatively, D is TRBD1 (5 bases). The germline V gene has CDR1 SGHVS and CDR2 FNYEAQ. The CDR3 length is 15 residues. The CDR3 loop reads CASSPQGESTAELFF. CDR3 nucleotide sequence: TGTGCCAGCAGCCCGCAGGGTGAGAGCACCGCGGAGCTGTTTTTT.